This entry describes one TCR beta chain. Its antigen is unknown. This entry belongs to a study of shared clonotypes between healthy human individuals. Study-level results: Non-shared clonotypes showed lower generation probabilities than clonotypes common to all four donors. Larger richness was generally estimated for naive than memory subsets. In several donors, 4.5% to 5.5% of naive CD4 clonotypes appeared in common.

In the naive CD8 group, cells lacked CD45RO and were positively selected for CCR7, so terminally differentiated effector memory CD45RA+ cells were left out. Using immunoSEQ multiplex PCR, the repertoire was profiled, and TCRdb retains in-frame clones only, with some absent. The sample has roughly 2 million clones; 85% to 95% are singletons. The CDR3 sequence is 13 residues long. Germline loops: CDR1 MNHNS, CDR2 SASEGT. Trimming stripped 6 bases from V and 7 bases from J, with 15 bases between. This chain joins TRBV6-1 and TRBJ1-1, with D uncertain. This clonotype was obtained from a man between 18 and 29 years old in good health. The sequencing input was naive CD8+ T cells sorted from blood. The CDR3, as DNA: TGTGCCAGCAGCCACCCGATGGAGTTTGAAGCTTTCTTT. Protein: CASSHPMEFEAFF.